The sequence of this TCR beta chain was determined in a study of blood T cell repertoires in COVID-19. Study overall: COVID-19 samples, acute and convalescent, were from the United States, Italy and Spain. Sources were T cells, B-cell-depleted T cells, or PBMCs; the material itself was cDNA or gDNA.

CDR1 and CDR2 from the germline V gene are KGHSH and LQKENI. CDR3 length: 14 residues. Trimming took 1 base from V and 7 from J, leaving 11 bases between them. Authors' processing steps: Amplifying reference gene primers gave estimates of nucleated cell counts. Only in-frame clones appear in the TCRdb table, and some are missing; sequencing was by immunoSEQ multiplex PCR. Clonal size and the V and J genes are those of that table, whereas D and trimming came from the DNA. The data contain about 200,000 clones, just over 85% of them singletons. The gene calls are TRBV18 and TRBJ2-1; weak D call: TRBD1 (6 bases). Input material: peripheral blood. The source is a man older than 75 with acute or convalescent COVID-19. In DNA form, the CDR3 reads TGTGCCAGCTCACCACAGGACAGCCGGAATGAGCAGTTCTTC. Translated: CASSPQDSRNEQFF.